These 5 T cell receptor beta chains were sequenced from one sample in a study of T cell changes during pregnancy in multiple sclerosis. The repertoire was sequenced with immunoSEQ multiplex PCR; TCRdb's copy has only in-frame clones and lacks some. Of some 47,000 clones in the sample, about 90% were seen once. Specimen: peripheral blood, collected in the first trimester of pregnancy. The source of these receptors is a female donor with multiple sclerosis, enrolled in a pregnancy study.

The chain employs TRBV2 and TRBJ1-1; 7 bases match TRBD1. From germline, CDR1 is SNHLY and CDR2 FYNNEI. This CDR3 is built from 14 residues. Germline trimming cut 5 bases from V and 0 bases from J; bases unmatched to any gene: 3. CDR3 in DNA: TGTGCCAGCAGTCGACAGGGATTGAACACTGAAGCTTTCTTT. Translation gives CASSRQGLNTEAFF.

In its sample, this clone was seen once. The chain is built from TRBV13 and TRBJ2-4; 10 nucleotides agree with TRBD1. CDR1 is PRHDT and CDR2 is FYEKMQ in the germline V gene (reference sequence). This CDR3 contains 15 residues. V lost 1 base to trimming and J lost 7 bases; unmatched junction nucleotides: 4. CDR3 sequence: CASSLEGTGANIQYF. The DNA of the CDR3 is TGTGCCAGCAGCTTAGAGGGGACAGGGGCGAACATTCAGTACTTC.

This clone was recorded once. The rearrangement joins TRBV14 to TRBJ1-2; D gene unclear. The CDR3 length is 13 residues. The germline CDR1 and CDR2 sequences are SGHDN and FVKESK. V lost 0 bases and J 3 bases, leaving 5 bases between the germline ends. The CDR3 sequence: CASSQDLYYGYTF. CDR3 sequence (DNA): TGTGCCAGCAGCCAAGATCTGTACTATGGCTACACCTTC. The whole variable domain, remainder taken from reference TRBV14 and TRBJ1-2, is EAGVTQFPSHSVIEKGQTVTLRCDPISGHDNLYWYRRVMGKEIKFLLHFVKESKQDESGMPNNRFLAERTGGTYSTLKVQPAELEDSGVYFCASSQDLYYGYTFGSGTRLTVV.

This sequence joins TRBV4-1 and TRBJ1-5; D gene unclear. Trimming shortened V by 2 bases and J by 2 bases, and 16 bases separated the two germline ends. There are 17 residues in the CDR3. Germline values: CDR1 MGHRA, CDR2 YSYEKL. The CDR3 region has the DNA TGCGCCAGCAGCCAACCACGCCGGGGTATTGGCAATCAGCCCCAGCATTTT. Translating it yields CASSQPRRGIGNQPQHF.

The chain links TRBV10-1 to TRBJ2-2, with 9 positions matching TRBD1. V shed 3 bases, J shed 7 bases, and the junction held 9 bases outside the gene matches. Per germline, CDR1 WNHNN and CDR2 SYGVQD (reference sequence). The CDR3 contains 16 residues. As DNA, the CDR3 is TGCGCCAGCAGTGAATTGGGGACAGGGTCGAGCGGGGAGCTGTTTTTT. Its translation is CASSELGTGSSGELFF.